The 8 T cell receptor beta chains presented below share a single source sample, sequenced in a study of long-term antiretroviral therapy in people with HIV. The assay, immunoSEQ v3.0, was run at survey level. Sequenced by immunoSEQ multiplex PCR; TCRdb stores in-frame clones only, minus some. The data show about 16,000 clones, 76% seen once. The sequencing used unsorted PBMCs, collected 2.5 years before starting antiretroviral therapy. These receptors all come from a woman aged 45-60 years with HIV.

The CDR3 is CASSEYRLAGAKETQYF. CDR3 coding DNA: TGTGCCAGCAGTGAATATCGGCTAGCGGGGGCCAAAGAGACCCAGTACTTC. The chain joins TRBV25-1 to TRBJ2-5; 10 bases match TRBD2. This CDR3 region has 17 residues. With V trimmed by 0 bases and J by 3 bases, 7 bases remained unmatched. The germline V gene has CDR1 MGHDK and CDR2 SYGVNS.

The chain links TRBV7-8 to TRBJ2-2; D gene ambiguous. Germline loops: CDR1 SGHVS, CDR2 FQNEAQ. Between the trimmed V and J ends, which lost 5 bases and 3 bases, there was a span of 10 bases. This CDR3 comprises 14 residues. Written as DNA, the CDR3 is TGTGCCAGCAGCCTTAACAGTTACACCGGGGAGCTGTTTTTT. The encoded protein is CASSLNSYTGELFF.

The CDR3 reads CASSDRTLTSGTQYF. CDR3 DNA sequence: TGTGCCAGCAGCGACCGGACCCTAACGTCGGGGACCCAGTACTTC. The chain couples TRBV7-8 to TRBJ2-5; D uncertain. Germline V gene lookup returns CDR1 SGHVS and CDR2 FQNEAQ. This CDR3 is 15 amino acids long. V lost 5 bases to trimming and J lost 7 bases, with 20 bases between them.

The chain has TRBV7-6 and TRBJ1-4; 10 bases line up with TRBD1. The CDR3 runs 17 residues. CDR1 and CDR2 from the germline V gene are SGHVS and FNYEAQ. The V and J ends lost 5 bases and 0 bases, in that order; junction bases with no gene match: 6. The CDR3, as DNA: TGTGCCAGCAGCCAAGACAGGGGGCTAGCAACTAATGAAAAACTGTTTTTT. It yields the protein CASSQDRGLATNEKLFF.

This clone has a handful of counts. This sequence joins TRBV4-1 and TRBJ2-3; 13 nucleotides match TRBD2. The trim removed 4 bases at V and 6 bases at J, leaving 1 base unmatched. The germline V gene encodes CDR1 MGHRA and CDR2 YSYEKL. This CDR3 has 14 residues. The CDR3: CASSPGLAGDTQYF. The DNA for the CDR3 is TGCGCCAGCAGCCCGGGACTAGCGGGGGATACGCAGTATTTT.

V gene TRBV5-5 combines with J gene TRBJ1-4; TRBD1 is a possible D gene (6 bases). CDR1 and CDR2 from the germline V gene are SGHKS and YYEKEE (reference sequence). The V end was cut by 4 bases, the J end by 0 bases, with 10 bases between. The CDR3 sequence is 15 residues long. The CDR3 sequence is CASSARTATNEKLFF. The CDR3 coding sequence is TGTGCCAGCAGCGCCCGGACAGCAACTAATGAAAAACTGTTTTTT.

The rearrangement uses TRBV15 and TRBJ1-3; D not certain. The CDR3 has 15 amino acids. V shed 7 bases and J shed 0 bases, with 13 bases lying between them. CDR1 and CDR2 from the germline V gene are LNHNV and YYDKDF (reference sequence). The CDR3 DNA follows: TGTGCCACCACAGGAGGGCTGAGCTCTGGAAACACCATATATTTT. Residues: CATTGGLSSGNTIYF.

The chain couples TRBV2 to TRBJ1-5; D is possibly TRBD1 (6 bases). CDR3 length: 15 amino acids. V was shortened by 4 bases and J by 3 bases, with 13 bases between the two germline ends. Germline assignment: CDR1 SNHLY and CDR2 FYNNEI. As DNA, the CDR3 is TGTGCCAGCAGTGTCGGGGGGGCGGCCAATCAGCCCCAGCATTTT. Protein product: CASSVGGAANQPQHF.